This T cell receptor (beta chain) came from a study of cytomegalovirus exposure and HLA in healthy donors. General study findings and limits: A previous analysis found most TCR beta V segments productive roughly 87% or roughly 30% of the time. Across donors, sequencing depth was assumed by presence/absence analyses to be roughly uniform. TCR beta V- and J-gene trimming was later associated with a missense DCLRE1C variant.

Germline V lookup: CDR1 MDHEN, CDR2 SYDVKM. V was cut by 7 bases and J by 1 base, with 14 bases left in between. The CDR3 sequence is 15 residues long. PCR employed 60 Vbeta and 13 Jbeta primers. Libraries were prepared by immunoSEQ multiplex PCR; TCRdb keeps only in-frame clonotypes and omits some of them. The data show 95,000 to 150,000 clones, about 71% seen once. The sample holds a few counts of this clone. Antigen unknown. The TCR originated in a woman aged 50 to 65 in good health and CMV-seronegative. The rearrangement joins TRBV28 to TRBJ1-5, with a tentative D call TRBD1 (5 bases). The sequencing input was PBMCs. The CDR3 sequence: CASNLWGESNQPQHF. The CDR3 DNA reads TGTGCCAGCAACCTTTGGGGGGAAAGCAATCAGCCCCAGCATTTT.